These T cell receptor beta chains were read from a single sample in a study of regulatory T cells in long-lasting Graves disease. TCRdb re-analysed the multiplex PCR reads in MiXCR, keeping a single row per CDR3 protein. This sample has approximately 480,000 distinct CDR3 sequences, with roughly 15% found just once. A further study also used this sample, focusing on T cells in Graves' hyperthyroidism and ophthalmopathy.

The sequences come from peripheral blood mononuclear cells (PBMCs), collected at new diagnosis, from a patient treated with antithyroid drugs. These receptors all stem from a man in his forties with Graves disease. The conserved cysteine and the conserved F or W are not part of the CDR3 here. Clone size is given for some rows only: seen once, a few or many times, or a class if the clone is expanded.

clone size: many
V gene: TRBV29-1
CDR3 protein: SVRTSGSETGELF

clone size: -
V gene: TRBV3-1
CDR3 protein: ASSHTGRDKVGNEQF

clone size: many
V gene: TRBV28
CDR3 protein: ASSPMTGYESTEAF

clone size: -
V gene: TRBV24-1
CDR3 protein: ATSETRLAATDTQY

clone size: few
V gene: TRBV29-1
CDR3 protein: SAGGIPGELF

clone size: many
V gene: TRBV28
CDR3 protein: ASSFVGQIYEQY

clone size: -
V gene: TRBV5-1
CDR3 protein: ASSLAGGLNTGELF

clone size: -
V gene: TRBV7-9
CDR3 protein: ASSLGGTLDTQY

clone size: many
V gene: TRBV7-3
CDR3 protein: ASSLTGVRGTDTQY

clone size: many
V gene: TRBV18
CDR3 protein: ASSPPSTGGTQY

clone size: many
V gene: TRBV7-8
CDR3 protein: ASSWKAGGFFREQF

clone size: many
V gene: TRBV20-1
CDR3 protein: SASIANEQF

clone size: -
V gene: TRBV6-9
CDR3 protein: ASSYYPTGEGYGYT

clone size: -
V gene: TRBV20-1
CDR3 protein: SASPMAGSTDTQY

clone size: many
V gene: TRBV5-1
CDR3 protein: ASSLEGQISYNEQF

clone size: few
V gene: TRBV5-5
CDR3 protein: ASSLVRDNQPQH

clone size: few
V gene: TRBV19
CDR3 protein: ASKPGWNSNQPQH

clone size: many
V gene: TRBV30
CDR3 protein: AWSDEHGNTIY

clone size: many
V gene: TRBV6-1
CDR3 protein: ASSETRSRGQPQH

clone size: few
V gene: TRBV9
CDR3 protein: ASSSRDYNTGELF

clone size: many
V gene: TRBV13
CDR3 protein: ASSLRRNEQF

clone size: few
V gene: TRBV6-5
CDR3 protein: ASSYSQVNSGNTIY

clone size: -
V gene: TRBV6-1
CDR3 protein: ASSEVRRISGNTIY

clone size: many
V gene: TRBV9
CDR3 protein: ASSTGLAGGPVYNEQF

clone size: -
V gene: TRBV20-1
CDR3 protein: STRTGLSSYNSPLH

clone size: -
V gene: TRBV6-5
CDR3 protein: ASSYLAGVVTQY

clone size: many
V gene: TRBV6-1
CDR3 protein: ATGQGPYNEQF

clone size: -
V gene: TRBV24-1
CDR3 protein: ATSGTSLDEQF

clone size: many
V gene: TRBV11-2
CDR3 protein: ASSTGQGLRETQY

clone size: many
V gene: TRBV7-2
CDR3 protein: ASSSVGSSYNEQF

clone size: many
V gene: TRBV5-1
CDR3 protein: ASKGQGNYEQY

clone size: many
V gene: TRBV7-3
CDR3 protein: ASSPTGGVDEQY

clone size: many
V gene: TRBV5-1
CDR3 protein: ASSLERGRAPNEQF

clone size: -
V gene: TRBV28
CDR3 protein: ASWDRSQETQY

clone size: many
V gene: TRBV28
CDR3 protein: ASDEGTQYNEQF

clone size: many
V gene: TRBV2
CDR3 protein: ASSEGLARGGTQY

clone size: few
V gene: TRBV5-1
CDR3 protein: ASSIGDQETQY

clone size: -
V gene: TRBV20-1
CDR3 protein: SARDWDGNTEAF

clone size: -
V gene: TRBV12-3/TRBV12-4
CDR3 protein: ASSLREGPGEQY

clone size: -
V gene: TRBV2
CDR3 protein: ASSQGTGHTYEQY

clone size: many
V gene: TRBV28
CDR3 protein: ASSTSGQGDEKLF

clone size: few
V gene: TRBV10-3
CDR3 protein: ASGTGGGYEQY

clone size: -
V gene: TRBV2
CDR3 protein: ASSEGTGLGEQY

clone size: -
V gene: TRBV24-1
CDR3 protein: ATSRGPTGGNEQF

clone size: many
V gene: TRBV28
CDR3 protein: ASSLELGEQY

clone size: -
V gene: TRBV5-1
CDR3 protein: ASSLERWRGGGEQF

clone size: many
V gene: TRBV20-1
CDR3 protein: SAPGLADFDEQF

clone size: -
V gene: TRBV9
CDR3 protein: ASSVELAGSYNEQF

clone size: -
V gene: TRBV7-9
CDR3 protein: ASSYTGNSGNTIY

clone size: many
V gene: TRBV28
CDR3 protein: ASSLIGEQY

clone size: -
V gene: TRBV20-1
CDR3 protein: SARAGTGSPEAF

clone size: -
V gene: TRBV29-1
CDR3 protein: SEGQLEAF

clone size: many
V gene: TRBV13
CDR3 protein: ASSQDSYSGNTIY